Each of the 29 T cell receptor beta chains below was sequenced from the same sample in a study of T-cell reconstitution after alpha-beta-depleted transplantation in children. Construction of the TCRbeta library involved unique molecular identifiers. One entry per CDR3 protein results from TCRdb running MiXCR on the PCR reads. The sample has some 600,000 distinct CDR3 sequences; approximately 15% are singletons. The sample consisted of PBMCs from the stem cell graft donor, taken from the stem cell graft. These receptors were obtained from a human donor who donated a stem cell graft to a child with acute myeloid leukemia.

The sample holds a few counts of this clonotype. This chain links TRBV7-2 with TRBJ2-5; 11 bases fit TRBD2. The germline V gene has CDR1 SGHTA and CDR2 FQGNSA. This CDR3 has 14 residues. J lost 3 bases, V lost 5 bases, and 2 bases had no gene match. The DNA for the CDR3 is TGTGCCAGCAGCCAGGGACTAGCGGAAGAGACCCAGTACTTC. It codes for CASSQGLAEETQYF.

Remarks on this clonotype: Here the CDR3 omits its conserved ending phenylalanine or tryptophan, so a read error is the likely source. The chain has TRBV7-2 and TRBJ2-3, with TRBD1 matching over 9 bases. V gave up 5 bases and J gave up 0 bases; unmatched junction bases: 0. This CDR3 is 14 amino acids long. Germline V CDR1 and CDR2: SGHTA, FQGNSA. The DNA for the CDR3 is TGTGCCAGCAGCGGACAGGGGAGCACAGATACGCAGTATATT. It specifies CASSGQGSTDTQYI.

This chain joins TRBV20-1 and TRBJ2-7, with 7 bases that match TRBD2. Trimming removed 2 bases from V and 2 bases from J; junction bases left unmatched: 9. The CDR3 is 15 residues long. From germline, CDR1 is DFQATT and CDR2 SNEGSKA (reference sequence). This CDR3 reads CSARPGTGRAYEQYF. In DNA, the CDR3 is TGCAGTGCTAGACCCGGGACTGGGAGGGCCTACGAGCAGTACTTC.

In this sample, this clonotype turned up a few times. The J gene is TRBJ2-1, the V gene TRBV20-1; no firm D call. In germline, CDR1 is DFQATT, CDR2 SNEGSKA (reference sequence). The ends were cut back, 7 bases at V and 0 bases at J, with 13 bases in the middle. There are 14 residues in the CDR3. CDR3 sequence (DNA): TGCAGTGGCAGGAAGTTGAGCTCCTACAATGAGCAGTTCTTC. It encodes CSGRKLSSYNEQFF.

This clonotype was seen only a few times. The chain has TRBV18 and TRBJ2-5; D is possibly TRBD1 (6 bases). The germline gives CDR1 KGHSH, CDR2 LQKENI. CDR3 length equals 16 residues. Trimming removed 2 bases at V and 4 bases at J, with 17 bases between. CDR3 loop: CASSPWTVTGRETQYF. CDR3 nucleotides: TGTGCCAGCTCACCATGGACAGTTACTGGTCGAGAGACCCAGTACTTC.

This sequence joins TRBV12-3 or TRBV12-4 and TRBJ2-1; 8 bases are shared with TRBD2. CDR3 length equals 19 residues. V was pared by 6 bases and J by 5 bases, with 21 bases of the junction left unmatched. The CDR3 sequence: CASSSPLGASGRTNNEQFF. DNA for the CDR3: TGTGCCAGCAGCTCACCGCTTGGCGCTAGCGGGCGGACAAACAATGAGCAGTTCTTC.

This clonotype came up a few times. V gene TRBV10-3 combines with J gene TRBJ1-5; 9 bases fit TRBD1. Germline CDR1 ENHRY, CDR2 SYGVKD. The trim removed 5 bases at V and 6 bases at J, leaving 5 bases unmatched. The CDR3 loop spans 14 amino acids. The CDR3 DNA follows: TGTGCCATCAGTACTACAGGGGGCTCTCAGCCCCAGCATTTT. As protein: CAISTTGGSQPQHF.

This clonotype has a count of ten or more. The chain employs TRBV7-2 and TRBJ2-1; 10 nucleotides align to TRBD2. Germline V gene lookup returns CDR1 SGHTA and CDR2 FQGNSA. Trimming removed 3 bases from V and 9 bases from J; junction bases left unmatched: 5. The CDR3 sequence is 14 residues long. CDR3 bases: TGTGCCAGCAGCTTTTTAGCGGGGGGCAGTGAGCAGTTCTTC. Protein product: CASSFLAGGSEQFF.

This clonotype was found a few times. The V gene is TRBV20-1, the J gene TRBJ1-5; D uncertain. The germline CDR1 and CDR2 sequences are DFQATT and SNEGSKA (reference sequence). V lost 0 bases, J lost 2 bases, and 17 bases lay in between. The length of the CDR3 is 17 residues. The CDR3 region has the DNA TGCAGTGCTAGAGATAGCAGTGTTGGGCATGGCAATCAGCCCCAGCATTTT. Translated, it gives CSARDSSVGHGNQPQHF.

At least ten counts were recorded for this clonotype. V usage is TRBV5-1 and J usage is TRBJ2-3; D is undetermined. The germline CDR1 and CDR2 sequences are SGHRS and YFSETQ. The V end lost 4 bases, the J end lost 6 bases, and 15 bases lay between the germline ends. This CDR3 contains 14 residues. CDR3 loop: CASSTRKTTDTQYF. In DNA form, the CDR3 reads TGCGCCAGCAGCACCCGGAAGACGACGGATACGCAGTATTTT. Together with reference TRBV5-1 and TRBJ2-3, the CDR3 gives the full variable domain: KAGVTQTPRYLIKTRGQQVTLSCSPISGHRSVSWYQQTPGQGLQFLFEYFSETQRNKGNFPGRFSGRQFSNSRSEMNVSTLELGDSALYLCASSTRKTTDTQYFGPGTRLTVL.

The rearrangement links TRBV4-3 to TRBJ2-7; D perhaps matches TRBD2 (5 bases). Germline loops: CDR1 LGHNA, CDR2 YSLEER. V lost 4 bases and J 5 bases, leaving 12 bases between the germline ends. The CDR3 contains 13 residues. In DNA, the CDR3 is TGCGCCAGCAGCCCTCCGGGGTCCAACGAGCAGTACTTC. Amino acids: CASSPPGSNEQYF.

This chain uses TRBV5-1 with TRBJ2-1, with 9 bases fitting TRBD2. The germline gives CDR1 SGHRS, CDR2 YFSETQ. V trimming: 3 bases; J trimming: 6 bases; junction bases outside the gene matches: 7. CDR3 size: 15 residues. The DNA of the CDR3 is TGCGCCAGCAGCTGGGGACTAGCTTCGCCCAATGAGCAGTTCTTC. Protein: CASSWGLASPNEQFF. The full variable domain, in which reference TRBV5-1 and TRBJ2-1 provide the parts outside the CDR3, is KAGVTQTPRYLIKTRGQQVTLSCSPISGHRSVSWYQQTPGQGLQFLFEYFSETQRNKGNFPGRFSGRQFSNSRSEMNVSTLELGDSALYLCASSWGLASPNEQFFGPGTRLTVL.

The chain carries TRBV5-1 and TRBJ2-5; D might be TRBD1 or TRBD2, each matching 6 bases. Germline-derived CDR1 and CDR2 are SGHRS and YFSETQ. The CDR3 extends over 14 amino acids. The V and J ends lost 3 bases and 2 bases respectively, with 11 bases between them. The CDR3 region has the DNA TGCGCCAGCAGCTGGGGGGCGGCTCAAGAGACCCAGTACTTC. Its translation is CASSWGAAQETQYF.

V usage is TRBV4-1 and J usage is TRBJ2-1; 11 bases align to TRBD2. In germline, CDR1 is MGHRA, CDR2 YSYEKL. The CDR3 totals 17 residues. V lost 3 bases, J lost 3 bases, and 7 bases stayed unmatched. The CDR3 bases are TGCGCCAGCAGCCAGGTTCTAGCGGGGGGTAACTACAATGAGCAGTTCTTC. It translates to CASSQVLAGGNYNEQFF.

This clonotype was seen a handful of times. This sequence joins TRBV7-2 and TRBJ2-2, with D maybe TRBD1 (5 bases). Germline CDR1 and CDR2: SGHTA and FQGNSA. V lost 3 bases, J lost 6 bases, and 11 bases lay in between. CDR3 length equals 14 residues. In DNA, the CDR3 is TGTGCCAGCAGCTTTTTGGGGCCTCCCGGGGAGCTGTTTTTT. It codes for CASSFLGPPGELFF.

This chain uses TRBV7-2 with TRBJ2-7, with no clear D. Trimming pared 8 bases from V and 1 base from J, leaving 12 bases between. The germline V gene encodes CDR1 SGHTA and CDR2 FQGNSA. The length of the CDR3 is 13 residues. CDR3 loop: CASQYGVSYEQYF. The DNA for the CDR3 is TGTGCCAGCCAGTATGGGGTTTCCTACGAGCAGTACTTC.

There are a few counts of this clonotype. The DNA for the CDR3 is TGTGCCAGCAGCTTAGAGGGGGGCGCGGAGGATACGCAGTATTTT. Translated: CASSLEGGAEDTQYF. The V gene is TRBV5-5, the J gene TRBJ2-3, with D perhaps assigned TRBD1 or TRBD2 (6 bases each). Trimming removed 2 bases from V and 6 bases from J, with 16 bases in between. Germline V gene sequence: CDR1 SGHKS, CDR2 YYEKEE (reference sequence). The CDR3 sequence is 15 residues long. The variable domain in full, with the rest retrieved from reference TRBV5-5 and TRBJ2-3, is DAGVTQSPTHLIKTRGQQVTLRCSPISGHKSVSWYQQVLGQGPQFIFQYYEKEERGRGNFPDRFSARQFPNYSSELNVNALLLGDSALYLCASSLEGGAEDTQYFGPGTRLTVL.

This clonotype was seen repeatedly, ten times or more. The CDR3 bases are TGCAGTGCTACCTCACAATACAATGAGCAGTTCTTC. This gives the protein CSATSQYNEQFF. The rearrangement joins TRBV20-1 to TRBJ2-1; no clear D gene. V dropped 4 bases and J dropped 4 bases, with 8 bases sitting between them. Per germline, CDR1 DFQATT and CDR2 SNEGSKA (reference sequence). The CDR3 loop spans 12 amino acids.

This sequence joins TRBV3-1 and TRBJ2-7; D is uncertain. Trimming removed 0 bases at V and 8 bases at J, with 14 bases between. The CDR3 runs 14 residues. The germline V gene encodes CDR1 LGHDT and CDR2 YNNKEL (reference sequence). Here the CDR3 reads CASSQDFGWRQQYF. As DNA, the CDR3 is TGTGCCAGCAGCCAAGACTTCGGGTGGCGTCAGCAGTACTTC.

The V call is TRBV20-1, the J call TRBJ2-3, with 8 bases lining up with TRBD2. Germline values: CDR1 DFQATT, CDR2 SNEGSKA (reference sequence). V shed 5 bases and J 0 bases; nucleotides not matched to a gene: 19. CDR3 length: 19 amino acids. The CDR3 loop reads CSAPTGGGGMYPSTDTQYF. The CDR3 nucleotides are TGCAGTGCTCCCACGGGTGGCGGGGGGATGTATCCTAGCACAGATACGCAGTATTTT.

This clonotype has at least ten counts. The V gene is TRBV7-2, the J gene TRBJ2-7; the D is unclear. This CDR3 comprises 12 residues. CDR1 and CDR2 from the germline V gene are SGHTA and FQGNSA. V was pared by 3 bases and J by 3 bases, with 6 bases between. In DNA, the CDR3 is TGTGCCAGCAGCTTTGCAGGCTACGAGCAGTACGTC. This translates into CASSFAGYEQYV.

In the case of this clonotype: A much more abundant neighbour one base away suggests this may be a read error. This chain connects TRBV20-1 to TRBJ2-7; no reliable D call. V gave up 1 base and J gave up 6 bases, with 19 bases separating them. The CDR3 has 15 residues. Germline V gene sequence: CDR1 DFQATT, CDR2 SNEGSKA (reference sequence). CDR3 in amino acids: CSARGVRAAAAEQYF. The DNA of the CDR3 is TGCAGTGCTAGAGGGGTTCGCGCGGCGGCCGCCGAGCAGTACTTC.

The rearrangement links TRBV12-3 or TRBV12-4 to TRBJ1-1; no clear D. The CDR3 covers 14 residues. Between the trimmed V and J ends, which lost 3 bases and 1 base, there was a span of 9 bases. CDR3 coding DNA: TGTGCCAGCAGTTTGAGAGCTCCGAACACTGAAGCTTTCTTT. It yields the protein CASSLRAPNTEAFF.

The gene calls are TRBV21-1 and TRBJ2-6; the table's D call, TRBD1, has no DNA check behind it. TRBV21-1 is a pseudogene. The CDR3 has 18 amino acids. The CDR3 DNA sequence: TGTGCCAGCAGCCCTCGGGACAGGGGCCGCTCTGGGGCCAACGTCCTGACTTTC. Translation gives CASSPRDRGRSGANVLTF.

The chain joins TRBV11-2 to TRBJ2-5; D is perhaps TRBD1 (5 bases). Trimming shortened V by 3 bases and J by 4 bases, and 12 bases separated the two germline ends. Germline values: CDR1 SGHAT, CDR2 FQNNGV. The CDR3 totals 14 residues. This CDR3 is CASSFPSGRETQYF. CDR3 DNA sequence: TGTGCCAGCAGCTTTCCATCAGGGCGAGAGACCCAGTACTTC.

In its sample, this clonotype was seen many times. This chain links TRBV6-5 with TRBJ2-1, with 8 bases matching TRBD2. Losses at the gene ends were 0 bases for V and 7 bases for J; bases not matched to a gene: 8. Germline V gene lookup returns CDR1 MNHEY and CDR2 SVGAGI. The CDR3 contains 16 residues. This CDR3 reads CASSYSGSGVLNEQFF. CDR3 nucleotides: TGTGCCAGCAGTTACTCGGGTAGCGGGGTCTTGAATGAGCAGTTCTTC.

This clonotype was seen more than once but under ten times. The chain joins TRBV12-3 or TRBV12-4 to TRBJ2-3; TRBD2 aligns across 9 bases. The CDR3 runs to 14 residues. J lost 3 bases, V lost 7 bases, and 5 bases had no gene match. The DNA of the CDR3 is TGTGCCAGCACTTCTAGCGGGGCGACAGATACGCAGTATTTT. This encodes CASTSSGATDTQYF.

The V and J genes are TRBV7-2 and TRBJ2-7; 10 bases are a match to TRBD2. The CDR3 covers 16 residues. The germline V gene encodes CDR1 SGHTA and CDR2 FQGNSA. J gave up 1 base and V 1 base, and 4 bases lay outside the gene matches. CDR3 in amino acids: CASSLGTSGPSYEQYF. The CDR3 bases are TGTGCCAGCAGCTTAGGGACTAGCGGACCTTCCTACGAGCAGTACTTC.

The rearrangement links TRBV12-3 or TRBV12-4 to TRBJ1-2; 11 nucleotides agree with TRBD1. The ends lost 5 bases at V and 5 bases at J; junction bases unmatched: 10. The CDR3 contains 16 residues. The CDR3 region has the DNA TGTGCCAGCAGTCCACCGGGGACAGGGGGGACATATGGCTACACCTTC. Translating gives CASSPPGTGGTYGYTF.